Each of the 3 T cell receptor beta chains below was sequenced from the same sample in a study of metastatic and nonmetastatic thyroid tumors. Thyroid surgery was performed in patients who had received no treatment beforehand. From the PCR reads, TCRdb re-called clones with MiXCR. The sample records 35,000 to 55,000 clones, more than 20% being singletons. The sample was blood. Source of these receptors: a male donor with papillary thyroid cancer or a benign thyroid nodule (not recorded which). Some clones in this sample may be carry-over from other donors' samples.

In nucleotides, the CDR3 is TGTGCCAGCAGTTTACAGGGGCCATCGAACACCGGGGAGCTGTTTTTT. It is translated as CASSLQGPSNTGELFF. This sequence joins TRBV27 and TRBJ2-2; a weak D match, TRBD1 (6 bases). The CDR3 spans 16 residues. Trimming stripped 2 bases from V and 0 bases from J, with 10 bases between. Germline V gene sequence: CDR1 MNHEY, CDR2 SMNVEV (reference sequence).

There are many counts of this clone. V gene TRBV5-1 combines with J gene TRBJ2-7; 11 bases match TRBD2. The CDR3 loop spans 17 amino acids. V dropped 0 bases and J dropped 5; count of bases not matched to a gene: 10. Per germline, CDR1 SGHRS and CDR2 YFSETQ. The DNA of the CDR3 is TGCGCCAGCAGCTTGGTGGGACTAGCGGCGGGGCGAAACGAGCAGTACTTC. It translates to CASSLVGLAAGRNEQYF.

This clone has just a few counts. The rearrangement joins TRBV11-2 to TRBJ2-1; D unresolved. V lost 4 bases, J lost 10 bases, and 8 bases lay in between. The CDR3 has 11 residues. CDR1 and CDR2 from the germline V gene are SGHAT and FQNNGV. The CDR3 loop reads CASSYDREQFF. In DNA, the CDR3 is TGTGCCAGCAGCTACGATCGGGAGCAGTTCTTC. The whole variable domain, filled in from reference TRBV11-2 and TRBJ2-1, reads EAGVAQSPRYKIIEKRQSVAFWCNPISGHATLYWYQQILGQGPKLLIQFQNNGVVDDSQLPKDRFSAERLKGVDSTLKIQPAKLEDSAVYLCASSYDREQFFGPGTRLTVL.